A single sample gave rise to the 6 T cell receptor beta chains below, sequenced in a study of cytomegalovirus exposure and HLA in healthy donors. Both 60 Vbeta primers and 13 Jbeta primers went into the PCR. The protocol was immunoSEQ multiplex PCR, while the TCRdb copy is restricted to in-frame clones and leaves out a portion. Of 200,000 to 250,000 clones detected, around 73% appear once; the ten largest clones hold less than 4.5%. The specimen was PBMCs. The receptor set was obtained from a male donor in good health and CMV-seronegative.

As regards this clone: A junction boundary mismatches the germline segment, possibly from a read error. This rearrangement joins TRBV7-9 to TRBJ2-3; D possibly uses TRBD1 or TRBD2 (5 bases each). This CDR3 is 15 amino acids long. Germline V gives CDR1 SEHNR, CDR2 FQNEAQ (reference sequence). The CDR3 sequence: CSSSLEGLSTDTQYF. CDR3 bases: TGTTCCAGCAGCTTAGAGGGGCTTAGCACAGATACGCAGTATTTT. Supplemented by reference TRBV7-9 and TRBJ2-3, the full variable domain reads DTGVSQNPRHKITKRGQNVTFRCDPISEHNRLYWYRQTLGQGPEFLTYFQNEAQLEKSRLLSDRFSAERPKGSFSTLEIQRTEQGDSAMYLCSSSLEGLSTDTQYFGPGTRLTVL.

This sequence joins TRBV28 and TRBJ2-7; 8 bases map to TRBD1. The V segment lost 5 bases and the J segment 7 bases; nucleotides outside the gene matches: 10. The CDR3 spans 14 residues. The germline V gene encodes CDR1 MDHEN and CDR2 SYDVKM. The CDR3, as DNA: TGTGCCAGCAGTGTTGACCAGGGGGCCGGGGAGCAGTACTTC. The encoded protein is CASSVDQGAGEQYF.

This CDR3 is CAWRRTGGTEAFF. DNA for the CDR3: TGTGCCTGGAGAAGGACAGGGGGGACTGAAGCTTTCTTT. This chain joins TRBV30 and TRBJ1-1; 10 bases map to TRBD1. This CDR3 is 13 amino acids long. Germline V CDR1 and CDR2: GTSNPN, SVGIG (reference sequence). J lost 5 bases, V lost 3 bases, and 3 bases had no gene match.

The CDR3 protein is CASSFNMGQGPSDLFVQYF. The CDR3 DNA is TGCGCCAGCAGCTTTAACATGGGACAGGGCCCCTCGGACCTCTTTGTGCAGTACTTC. This chain links TRBV5-1 with TRBJ2-5; TRBD1 matches 9 bases. The CDR3 runs 19 residues. From germline, CDR1 is SGHRS and CDR2 YFSETQ. V was clipped by 2 bases and J by 11 bases; unmatched bases: 25.

The chain links TRBV5-3 to TRBJ2-7; D ambiguous. TRBV5-3 falls under the ORF class, with uncertain function. Trimming removed 0 bases from V and 3 bases from J, with 13 bases in between. The CDR3 extends over 15 amino acids. CDR3 residues: CARSLAGDKIYEQYF. The CDR3 coding sequence is TGTGCCAGAAGCTTGGCAGGCGACAAGATCTACGAGCAGTACTTC.

V and J are TRBV6-1 and TRBJ2-5; 8 bases align to TRBD1. Germline V gene lookup returns CDR1 MNHNS and CDR2 SASEGT. With V trimmed by 4 bases and J by 3 bases, 4 bases remained unmatched. This CDR3 has 14 residues. The CDR3 sequence is CASSGQGSKETQYF. For the CDR3, the DNA is TGTGCCAGCAGTGGACAGGGGTCCAAAGAGACCCAGTACTTC.